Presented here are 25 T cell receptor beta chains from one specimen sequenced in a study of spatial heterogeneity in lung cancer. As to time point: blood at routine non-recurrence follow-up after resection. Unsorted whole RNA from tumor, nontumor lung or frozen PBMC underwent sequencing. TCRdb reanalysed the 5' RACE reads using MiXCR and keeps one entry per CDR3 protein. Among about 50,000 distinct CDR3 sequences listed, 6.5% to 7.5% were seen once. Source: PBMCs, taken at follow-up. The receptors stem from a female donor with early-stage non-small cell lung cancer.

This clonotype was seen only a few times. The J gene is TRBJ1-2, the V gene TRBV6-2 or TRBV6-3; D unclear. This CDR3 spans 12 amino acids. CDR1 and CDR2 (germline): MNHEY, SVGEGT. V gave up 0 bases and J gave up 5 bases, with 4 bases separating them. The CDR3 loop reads CASSYSAYGYTF. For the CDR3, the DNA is TGTGCCAGCAGTTACTCCGCGTATGGCTACACCTTC.

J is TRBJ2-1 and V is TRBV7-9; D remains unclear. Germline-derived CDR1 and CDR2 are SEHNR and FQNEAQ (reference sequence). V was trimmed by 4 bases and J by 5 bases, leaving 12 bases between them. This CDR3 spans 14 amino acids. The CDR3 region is CASSSPGENNEQFF. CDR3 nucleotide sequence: TGTGCCAGCAGCTCCCCTGGGGAAAACAATGAGCAGTTCTTC.

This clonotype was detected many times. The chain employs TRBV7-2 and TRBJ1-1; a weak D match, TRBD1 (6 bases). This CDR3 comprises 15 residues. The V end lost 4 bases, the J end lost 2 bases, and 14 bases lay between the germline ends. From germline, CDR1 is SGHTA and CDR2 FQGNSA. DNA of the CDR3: TGTGCCAGCAGCTCCCTTCAAGGGGGAAACACTGAAGCTTTCTTT. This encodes CASSSLQGGNTEAFF.

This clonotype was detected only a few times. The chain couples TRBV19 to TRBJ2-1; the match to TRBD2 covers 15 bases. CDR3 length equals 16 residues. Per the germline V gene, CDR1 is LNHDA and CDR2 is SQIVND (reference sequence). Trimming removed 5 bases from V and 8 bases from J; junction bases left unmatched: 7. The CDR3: CASSLWTSGGVYEQFF. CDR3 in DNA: TGTGCCAGTAGTTTATGGACTAGCGGGGGGGTCTATGAGCAGTTCTTC.

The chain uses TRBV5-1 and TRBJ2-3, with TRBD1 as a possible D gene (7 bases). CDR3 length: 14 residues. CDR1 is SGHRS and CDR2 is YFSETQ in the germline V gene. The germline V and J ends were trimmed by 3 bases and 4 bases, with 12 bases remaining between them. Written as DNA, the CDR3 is TGCGCCAGCAGCTCAACAGGGGACTCAGATACGCAGTATTTT. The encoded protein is CASSSTGDSDTQYF.

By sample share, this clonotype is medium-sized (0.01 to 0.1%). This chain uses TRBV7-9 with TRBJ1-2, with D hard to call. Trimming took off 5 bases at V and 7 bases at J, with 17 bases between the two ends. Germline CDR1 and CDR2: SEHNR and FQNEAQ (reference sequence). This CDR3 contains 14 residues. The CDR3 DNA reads TGTGCCAGCAGCACAGACGTCGTACTCTCTGGCTACACCTTC. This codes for CASSTDVVLSGYTF. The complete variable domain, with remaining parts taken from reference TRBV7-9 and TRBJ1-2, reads DTGVSQNPRHKITKRGQNVTFRCDPISEHNRLYWYRQTLGQGPEFLTYFQNEAQLEKSRLLSDRFSAERPKGSFSTLEIQRTEQGDSAMYLCASSTDVVLSGYTFGSGTRLTVV.

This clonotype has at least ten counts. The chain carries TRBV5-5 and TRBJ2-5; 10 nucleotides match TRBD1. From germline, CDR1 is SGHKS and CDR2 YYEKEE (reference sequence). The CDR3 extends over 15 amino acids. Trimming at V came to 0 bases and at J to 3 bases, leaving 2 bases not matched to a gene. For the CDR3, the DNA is TGTGCCAGCAGCTTGGAAGGGACAGGGGAAGAGACCCAGTACTTC. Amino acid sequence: CASSLEGTGEETQYF. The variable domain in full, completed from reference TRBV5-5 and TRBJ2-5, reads DAGVTQSPTHLIKTRGQQVTLRCSPISGHKSVSWYQQVLGQGPQFIFQYYEKEERGRGNFPDRFSARQFPNYSSELNVNALLLGDSALYLCASSLEGTGEETQYFGPGTRLLVL.

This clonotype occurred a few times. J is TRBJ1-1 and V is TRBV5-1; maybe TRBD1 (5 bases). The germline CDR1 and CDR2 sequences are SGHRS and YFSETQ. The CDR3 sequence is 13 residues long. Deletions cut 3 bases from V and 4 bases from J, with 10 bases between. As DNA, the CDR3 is TGCGCCAGCAGCTCCCAGGGATCCACTGAAGCTTTCTTT. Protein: CASSSQGSTEAFF.

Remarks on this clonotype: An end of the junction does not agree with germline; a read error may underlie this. The CDR3: CAGSLRGGGETQYF. The CDR3 DNA is TGTGCCGGCAGCTTACGCGGGGGAGGAGAGACCCAGTACTTC. This chain joins TRBV7-9 and TRBJ2-5; 7 bases match TRBD2. This CDR3 spans 14 amino acids. Per the germline V gene, CDR1 is SEHNR and CDR2 is FQNEAQ (reference sequence).

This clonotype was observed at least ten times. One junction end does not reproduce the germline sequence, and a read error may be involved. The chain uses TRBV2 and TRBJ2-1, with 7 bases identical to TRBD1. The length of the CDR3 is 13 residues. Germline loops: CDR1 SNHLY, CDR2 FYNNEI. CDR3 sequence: CASRTDSGTERFF. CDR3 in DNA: TGTGCCAGCAGAACTGACTCCGGGACAGAGCGGTTCTTC.

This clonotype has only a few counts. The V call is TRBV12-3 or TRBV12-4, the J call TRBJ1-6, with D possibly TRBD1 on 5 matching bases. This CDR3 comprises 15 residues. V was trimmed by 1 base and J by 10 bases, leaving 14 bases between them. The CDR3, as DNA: TGTGCCAGCAGTTTAGGCAGGGCGCCCAACTCACCCCTCCACTTT. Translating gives CASSLGRAPNSPLHF.

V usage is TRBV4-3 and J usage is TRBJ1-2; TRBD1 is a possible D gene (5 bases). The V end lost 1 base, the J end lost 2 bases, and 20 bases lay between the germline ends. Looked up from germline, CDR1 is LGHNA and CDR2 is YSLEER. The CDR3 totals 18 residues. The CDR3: CASSQVATGTQGNYGYTF. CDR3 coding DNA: TGCGCCAGCAGCCAAGTAGCTACGGGGACCCAGGGAAACTATGGCTACACCTTC.

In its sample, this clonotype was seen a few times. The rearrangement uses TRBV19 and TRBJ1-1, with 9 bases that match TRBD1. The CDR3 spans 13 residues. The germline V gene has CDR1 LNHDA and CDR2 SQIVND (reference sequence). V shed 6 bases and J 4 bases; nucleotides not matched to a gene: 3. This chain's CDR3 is CASREGQGTEAFF. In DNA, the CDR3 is TGTGCCAGTAGGGAGGGACAGGGCACTGAAGCTTTCTTT.

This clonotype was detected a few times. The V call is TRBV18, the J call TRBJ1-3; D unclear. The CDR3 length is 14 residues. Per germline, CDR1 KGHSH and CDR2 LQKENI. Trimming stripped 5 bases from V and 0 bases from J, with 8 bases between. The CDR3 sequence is CASSFGSSGNTIYF. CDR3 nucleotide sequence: TGTGCCAGCTCATTCGGCAGCTCTGGAAACACCATATATTTT.

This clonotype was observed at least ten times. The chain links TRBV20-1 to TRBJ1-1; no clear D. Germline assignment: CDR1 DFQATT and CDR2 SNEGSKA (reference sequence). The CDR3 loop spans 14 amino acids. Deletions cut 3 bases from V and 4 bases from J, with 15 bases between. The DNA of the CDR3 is TGCAGTGCTAGGGGCTGGGTAATCGTCACTGAAGCTTTCTTT. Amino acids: CSARGWVIVTEAFF.

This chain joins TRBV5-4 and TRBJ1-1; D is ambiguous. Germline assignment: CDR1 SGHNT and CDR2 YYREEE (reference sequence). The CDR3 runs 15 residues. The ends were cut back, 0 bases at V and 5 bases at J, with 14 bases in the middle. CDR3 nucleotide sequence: TGTGCCAGCAGCTTGGGCATCGCGGAGCAGACTGAAGCTTTCTTT. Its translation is CASSLGIAEQTEAFF.

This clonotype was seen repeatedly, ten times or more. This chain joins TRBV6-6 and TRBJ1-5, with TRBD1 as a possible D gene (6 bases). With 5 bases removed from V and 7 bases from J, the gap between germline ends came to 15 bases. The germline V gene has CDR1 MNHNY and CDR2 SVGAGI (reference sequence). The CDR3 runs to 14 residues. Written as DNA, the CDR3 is TGTGCCAGCAGTCCGGGCTCAGGGGAACAGCCCCAGCATTTT. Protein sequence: CASSPGSGEQPQHF.

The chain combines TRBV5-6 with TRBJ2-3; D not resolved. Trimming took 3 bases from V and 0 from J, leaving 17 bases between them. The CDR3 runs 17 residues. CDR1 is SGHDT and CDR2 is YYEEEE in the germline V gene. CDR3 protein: CASSSRWQAISTDTQYF. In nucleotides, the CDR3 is TGTGCCAGCAGCTCCCGGTGGCAGGCGATAAGCACAGATACGCAGTATTTT. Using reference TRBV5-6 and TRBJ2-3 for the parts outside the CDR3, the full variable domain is DAGVTQSPTHLIKTRGQQVTLRCSPKSGHDTVSWYQQALGQGPQFIFQYYEEEERQRGNFPDRFSGHQFPNYSSELNVNALLLGDSALYLCASSSRWQAISTDTQYFGPGTRLTVL.

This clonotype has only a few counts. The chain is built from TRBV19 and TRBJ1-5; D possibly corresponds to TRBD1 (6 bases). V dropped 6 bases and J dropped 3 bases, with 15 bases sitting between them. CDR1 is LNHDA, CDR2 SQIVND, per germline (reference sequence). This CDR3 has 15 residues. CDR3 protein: CASRGTGTPNQPQHF. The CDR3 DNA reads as TGTGCCAGTAGAGGCACAGGGACTCCCAATCAGCCCCAGCATTTT.

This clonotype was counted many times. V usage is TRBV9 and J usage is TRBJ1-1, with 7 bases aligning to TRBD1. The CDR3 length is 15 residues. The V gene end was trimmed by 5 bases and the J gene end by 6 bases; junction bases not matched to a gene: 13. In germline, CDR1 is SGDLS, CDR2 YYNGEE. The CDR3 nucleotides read TGTGCCAGCAGTCGTACGGTCAGGGGGGAAGCTGAAGCTTTCTTT. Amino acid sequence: CASSRTVRGEAEAFF.

CDR3 nucleotides: TGCAGTGCTAACTCAGCTAATACAGATACGCAGTATTTT. The encoded protein is CSANSANTDTQYF. The J gene is TRBJ2-3, the V gene TRBV20-1; D is uncertain. This CDR3 contains 13 residues. V lost 4 bases and J 3 bases, leaving 11 bases between the germline ends. CDR1 and CDR2 (germline): DFQATT, SNEGSKA (reference sequence).

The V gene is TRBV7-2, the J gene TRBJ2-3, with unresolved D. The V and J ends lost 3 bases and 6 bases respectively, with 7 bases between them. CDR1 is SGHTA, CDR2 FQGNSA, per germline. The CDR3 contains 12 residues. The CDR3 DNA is TGTGCCAGCAGCTTTAATAAGGATACGCAGTATTTT. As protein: CASSFNKDTQYF.

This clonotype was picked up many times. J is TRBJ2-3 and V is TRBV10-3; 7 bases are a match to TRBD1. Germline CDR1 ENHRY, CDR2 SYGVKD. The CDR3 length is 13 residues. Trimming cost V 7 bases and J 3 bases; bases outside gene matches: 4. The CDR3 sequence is CAITGGITDTQYF. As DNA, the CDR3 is TGTGCCATCACAGGGGGTATAACAGATACGCAGTATTTT.

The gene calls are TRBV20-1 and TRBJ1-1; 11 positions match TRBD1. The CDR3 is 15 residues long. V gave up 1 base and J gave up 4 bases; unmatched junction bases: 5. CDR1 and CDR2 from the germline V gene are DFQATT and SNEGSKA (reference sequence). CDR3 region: CSARGTGGWSTEAFF. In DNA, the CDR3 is TGCAGTGCTAGAGGGACAGGGGGCTGGAGCACTGAAGCTTTCTTT.

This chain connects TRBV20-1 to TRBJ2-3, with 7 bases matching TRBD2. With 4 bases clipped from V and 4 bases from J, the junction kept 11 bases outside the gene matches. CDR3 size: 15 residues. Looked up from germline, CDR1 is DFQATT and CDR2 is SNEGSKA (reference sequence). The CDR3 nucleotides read TGCAGTGCTAATCAGAGAAGCGGGGACTCAGATACGCAGTATTTT. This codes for CSANQRSGDSDTQYF.